This TCR beta chain was retrieved from a study of T cell responses to AZD1222 COVID-19 vaccine. The V gene lost 0 bases and the J gene lost 2 bases, with 7 bases spanning the gap. Germline lookup yields CDR1 KGHSH and CDR2 LQKENI. CDR3 length equals 14 residues. In this sample, this clone turned up a few times. Its antigen is undetermined. Only in-frame clones appear in the TCRdb table, and some are missing; sequencing was by immunoSEQ multiplex PCR. The sample has about 100,000 clones, approximately 91% seen once. Study-level points and caveats: White British people made up most donors, females outnumbered males, and clonal diversity was possibly underestimated. The study found vaccine-associated CD4 TCRs spanning spike, dominant at 160-218 and 743-854.

Sequences were derived from peripheral blood, sampled on day 0 of AZD1222 vaccination. The chain has TRBV18 and TRBJ1-1, with D possibly TRBD1 on 5 matching bases. The source of this sequence is an adult in good health. CDR3 nucleotides: TGTGCCAGCTCACCACCAGGGGTAAACACTGAAGCTTTCTTT. It encodes CASSPPGVNTEAFF.